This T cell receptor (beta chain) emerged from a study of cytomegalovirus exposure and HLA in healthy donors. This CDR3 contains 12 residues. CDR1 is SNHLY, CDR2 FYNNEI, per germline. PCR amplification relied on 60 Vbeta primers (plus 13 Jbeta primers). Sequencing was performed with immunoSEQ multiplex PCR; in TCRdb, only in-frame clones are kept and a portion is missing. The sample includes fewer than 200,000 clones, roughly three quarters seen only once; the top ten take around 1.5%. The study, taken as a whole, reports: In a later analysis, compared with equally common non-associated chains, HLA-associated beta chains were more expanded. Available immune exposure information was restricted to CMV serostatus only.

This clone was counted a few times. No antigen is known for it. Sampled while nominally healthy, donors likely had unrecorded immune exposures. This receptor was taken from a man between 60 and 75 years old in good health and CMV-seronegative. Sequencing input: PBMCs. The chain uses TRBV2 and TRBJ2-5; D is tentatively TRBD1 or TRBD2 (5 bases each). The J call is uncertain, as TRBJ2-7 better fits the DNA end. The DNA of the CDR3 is TGTGCCAGCAGCATGGGGGCCTACGAGCAGTACTTC. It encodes CASSMGAYEQYF.